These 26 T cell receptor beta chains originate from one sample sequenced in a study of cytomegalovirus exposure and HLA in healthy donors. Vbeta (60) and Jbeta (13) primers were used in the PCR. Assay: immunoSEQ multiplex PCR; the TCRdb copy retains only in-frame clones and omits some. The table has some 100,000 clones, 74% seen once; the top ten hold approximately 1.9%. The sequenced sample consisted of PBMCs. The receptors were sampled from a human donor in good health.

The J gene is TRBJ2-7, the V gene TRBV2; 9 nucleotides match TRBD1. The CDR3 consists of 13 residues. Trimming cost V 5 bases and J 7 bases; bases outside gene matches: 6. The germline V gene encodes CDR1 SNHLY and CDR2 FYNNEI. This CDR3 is CASSKTGGSEQYF. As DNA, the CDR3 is TGTGCCAGCAGTAAGACAGGGGGAAGTGAGCAGTACTTC. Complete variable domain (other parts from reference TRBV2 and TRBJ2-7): EPEVTQTPSHQVTQMGQEVILRCVPISNHLYFYWYRQILGQKVEFLVSFYNNEISEKSEIFDDQFSVERPDGSNFTLKIRSTKLEDSAMYFCASSKTGGSEQYFGPGTRLTVT.

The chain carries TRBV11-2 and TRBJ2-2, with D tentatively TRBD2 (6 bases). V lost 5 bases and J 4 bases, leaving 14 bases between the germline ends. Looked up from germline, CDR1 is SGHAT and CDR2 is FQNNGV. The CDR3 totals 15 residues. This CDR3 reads CASSRWRDSTGELFF. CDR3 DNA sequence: TGTGCCAGCAGCCGTTGGCGGGATTCCACCGGGGAGCTGTTTTTT.

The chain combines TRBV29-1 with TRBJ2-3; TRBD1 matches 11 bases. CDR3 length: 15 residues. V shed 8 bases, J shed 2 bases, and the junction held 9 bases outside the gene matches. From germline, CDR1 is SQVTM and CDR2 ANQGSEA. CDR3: CSLGGTGGITDTQYF. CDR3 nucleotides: TGCAGCCTTGGGGGGACAGGGGGTATCACAGATACGCAGTATTTT.

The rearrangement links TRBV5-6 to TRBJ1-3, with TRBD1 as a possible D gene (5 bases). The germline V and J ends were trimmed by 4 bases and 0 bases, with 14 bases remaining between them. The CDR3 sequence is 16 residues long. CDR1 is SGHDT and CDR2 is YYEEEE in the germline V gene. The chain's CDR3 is CASSAGGPLSGNTIYF. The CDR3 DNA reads TGTGCCAGCAGCGCGGGGGGACCGCTCTCTGGAAACACCATATATTTT.

The DNA of the CDR3 is TGTGCCAGCAGTTTCACAGAGAGCCGGGGCTACACCTTC. Residues: CASSFTESRGYTF. V is TRBV5-6 and J is TRBJ1-2, with no clear D. Germline-derived CDR1 and CDR2 are SGHDT and YYEEEE. V shed 5 bases and J shed 8 bases, with 16 bases lying between them. There are 13 residues in the CDR3.

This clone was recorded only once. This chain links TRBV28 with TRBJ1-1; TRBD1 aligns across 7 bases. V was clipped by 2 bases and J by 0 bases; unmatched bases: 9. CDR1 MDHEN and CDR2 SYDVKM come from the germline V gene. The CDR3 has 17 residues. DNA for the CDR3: TGTGCCAGCAGTTTAGCGACAGGGACGCTGATGAACACTGAAGCTTTCTTT. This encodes CASSLATGTLMNTEAFF.

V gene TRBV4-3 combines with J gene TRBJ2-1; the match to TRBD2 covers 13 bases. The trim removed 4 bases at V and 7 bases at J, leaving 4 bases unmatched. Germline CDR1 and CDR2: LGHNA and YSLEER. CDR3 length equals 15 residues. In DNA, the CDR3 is TGCGCCAGCAGCCTACTAGCGGGGGGGCTTAATGAGCAGTTCTTC. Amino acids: CASSLLAGGLNEQFF.

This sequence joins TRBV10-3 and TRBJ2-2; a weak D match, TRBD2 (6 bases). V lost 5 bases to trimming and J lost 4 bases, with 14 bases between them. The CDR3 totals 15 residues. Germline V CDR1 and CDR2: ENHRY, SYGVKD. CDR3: CAISSRDGSTGELFF. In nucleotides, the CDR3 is TGTGCCATCAGTTCCAGAGACGGGAGCACCGGGGAGCTGTTTTTT.

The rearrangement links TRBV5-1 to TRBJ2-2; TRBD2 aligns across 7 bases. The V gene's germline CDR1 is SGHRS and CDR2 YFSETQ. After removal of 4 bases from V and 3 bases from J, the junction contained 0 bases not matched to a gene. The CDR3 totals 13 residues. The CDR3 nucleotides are TGCGCCAGCAGCCGGGGGGACACCGGGGAGCTGTTTTTT. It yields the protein CASSRGDTGELFF.

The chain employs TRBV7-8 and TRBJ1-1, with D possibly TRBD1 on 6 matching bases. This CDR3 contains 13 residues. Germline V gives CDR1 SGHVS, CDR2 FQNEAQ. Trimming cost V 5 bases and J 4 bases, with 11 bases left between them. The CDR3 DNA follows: TGTGCCAGCAGCGCCCGAGGGGGCACTGAAGCTTTCTTT. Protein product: CASSARGGTEAFF.

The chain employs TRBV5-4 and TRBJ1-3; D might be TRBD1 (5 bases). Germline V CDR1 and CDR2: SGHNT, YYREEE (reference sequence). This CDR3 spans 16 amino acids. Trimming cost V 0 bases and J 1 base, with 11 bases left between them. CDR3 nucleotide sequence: TGTGCCAGCAGCTTGGCCCGGGCAGGGTCTGGAAACACCATATATTTT. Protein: CASSLARAGSGNTIYF.

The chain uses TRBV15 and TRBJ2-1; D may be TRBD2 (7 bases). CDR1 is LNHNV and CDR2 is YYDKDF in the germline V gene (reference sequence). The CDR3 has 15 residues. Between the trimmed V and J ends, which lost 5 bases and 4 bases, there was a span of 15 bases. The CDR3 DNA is TGTGCCACCAGCGAGTTGGCGGGGGCATACAATGAGCAGTTCTTC. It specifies CATSELAGAYNEQFF.

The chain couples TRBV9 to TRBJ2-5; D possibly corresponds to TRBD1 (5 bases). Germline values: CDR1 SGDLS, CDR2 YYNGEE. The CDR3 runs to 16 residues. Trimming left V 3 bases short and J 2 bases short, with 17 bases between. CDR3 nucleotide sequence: TGTGCCAGCAGCGCCGACAGACGGTCCGCACAAGAGACCCAGTACTTC. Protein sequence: CASSADRRSAQETQYF.

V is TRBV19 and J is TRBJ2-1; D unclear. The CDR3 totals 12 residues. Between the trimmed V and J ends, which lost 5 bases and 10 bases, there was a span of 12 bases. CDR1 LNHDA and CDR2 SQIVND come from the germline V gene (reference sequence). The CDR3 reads CASSAPFGEQFF. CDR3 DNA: TGTGCCAGTAGTGCACCCTTCGGGGAGCAGTTCTTC.

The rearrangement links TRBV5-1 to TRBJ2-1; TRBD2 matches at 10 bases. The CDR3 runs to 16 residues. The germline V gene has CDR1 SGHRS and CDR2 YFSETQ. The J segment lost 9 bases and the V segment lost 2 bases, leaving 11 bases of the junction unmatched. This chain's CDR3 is CASSLLLAGRGSEQFF. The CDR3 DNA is TGCGCCAGCAGCTTACTACTAGCGGGAAGGGGGAGTGAGCAGTTCTTC.

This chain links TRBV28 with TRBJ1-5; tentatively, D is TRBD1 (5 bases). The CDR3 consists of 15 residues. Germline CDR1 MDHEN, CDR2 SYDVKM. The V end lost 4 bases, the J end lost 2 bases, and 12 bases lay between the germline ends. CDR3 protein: CASSWQGAGNQPQHF. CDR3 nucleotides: TGTGCCAGCAGTTGGCAAGGGGCGGGCAATCAGCCCCAGCATTTT.

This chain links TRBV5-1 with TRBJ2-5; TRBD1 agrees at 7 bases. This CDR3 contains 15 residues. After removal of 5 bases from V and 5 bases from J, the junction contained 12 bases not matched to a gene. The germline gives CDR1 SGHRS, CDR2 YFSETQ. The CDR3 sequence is CASRQGLADAETQYF. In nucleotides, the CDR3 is TGCGCCAGCAGACAGGGGCTAGCTGATGCCGAGACCCAGTACTTC.

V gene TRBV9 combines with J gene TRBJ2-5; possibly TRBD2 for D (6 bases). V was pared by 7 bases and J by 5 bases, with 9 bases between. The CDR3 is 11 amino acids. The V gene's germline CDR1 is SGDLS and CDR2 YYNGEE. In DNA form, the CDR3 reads TGTGCCAGCGCCCGGGAGGAGACCCAGTACTTC. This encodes CASAREETQYF.

The CDR3 nucleotides read TGTGCCAGCAGCGGGGTGGGGGCTCGGTACTACGAGCAGTACTTC. It translates to CASSGVGARYYEQYF. This chain uses TRBV28 with TRBJ2-7, with TRBD1 as a possible D gene (6 bases). Trimming pared 6 bases from V and 3 bases from J, leaving 18 bases between. Germline loops: CDR1 MDHEN, CDR2 SYDVKM. The length of the CDR3 is 15 residues. Variable domain in full (rest from reference TRBV28 and TRBJ2-7): DVKVTQSSRYLVKRTGEKVFLECVQDMDHENMFWYRQDPGLGLRLIYFSYDVKMKEKGDIPEGYSVSREKKERFSLILESASTNQTSMYLCASSGVGARYYEQYFGPGTRLTVT.

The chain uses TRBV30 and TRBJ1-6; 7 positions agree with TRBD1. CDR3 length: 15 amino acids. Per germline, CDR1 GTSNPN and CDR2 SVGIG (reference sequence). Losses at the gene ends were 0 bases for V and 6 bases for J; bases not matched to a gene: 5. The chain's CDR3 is CAWSVADRRNSPLHF. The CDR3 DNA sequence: TGTGCCTGGAGTGTTGCGGACAGGCGTAATTCACCCCTCCACTTT.

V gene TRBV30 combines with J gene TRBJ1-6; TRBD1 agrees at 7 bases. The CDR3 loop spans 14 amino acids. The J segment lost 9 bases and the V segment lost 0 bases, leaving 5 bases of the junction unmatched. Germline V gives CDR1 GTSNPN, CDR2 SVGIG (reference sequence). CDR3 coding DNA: TGTGCCTGGAGTGTAACGGCAGGGGGTTCACCCCTCCACTTT. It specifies CAWSVTAGGSPLHF.

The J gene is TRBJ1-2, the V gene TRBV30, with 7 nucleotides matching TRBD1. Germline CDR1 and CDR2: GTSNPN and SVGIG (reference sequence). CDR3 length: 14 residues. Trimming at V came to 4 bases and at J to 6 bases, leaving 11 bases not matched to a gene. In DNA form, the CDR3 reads TGTGCCTGGAACAACGGACAGGCACGCAATGGCTACACCTTC. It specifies CAWNNGQARNGYTF. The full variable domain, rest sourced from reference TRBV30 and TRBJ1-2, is SQTIHQWPATLVQPVGSPLSLECTVEGTSNPNLYWYRQAAGRGLQLLFYSVGIGQISSEVPQNLSASRPQDRQFILSSKKLLLSDSGFYLCAWNNGQARNGYTFGSGTRLTVV.

CDR3: CASSLPGGPPTDTQYF. CDR3 DNA: TGCGCCAGCAGCTTGCCGGGGGGCCCCCCCACAGATACGCAGTATTTT. V is TRBV5-1 and J is TRBJ2-3; D is possibly TRBD2 (7 bases). The germline CDR1 and CDR2 sequences are SGHRS and YFSETQ. V lost 1 base and J lost 2, with 14 bases in between. The CDR3 loop spans 16 amino acids. Full variable domain (rest looked up from reference TRBV5-1 and TRBJ2-3): KAGVTQTPRYLIKTRGQQVTLSCSPISGHRSVSWYQQTPGQGLQFLFEYFSETQRNKGNFPGRFSGRQFSNSRSEMNVSTLELGDSALYLCASSLPGGPPTDTQYFGPGTRLTVL.

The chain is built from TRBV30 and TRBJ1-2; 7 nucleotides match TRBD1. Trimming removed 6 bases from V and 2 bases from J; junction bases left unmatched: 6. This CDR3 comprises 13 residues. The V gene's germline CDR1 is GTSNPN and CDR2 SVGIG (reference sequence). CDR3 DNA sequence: TGTGCCTGCACGACAGGGACCAACTATGGCTACACCTTC. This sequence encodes CACTTGTNYGYTF.

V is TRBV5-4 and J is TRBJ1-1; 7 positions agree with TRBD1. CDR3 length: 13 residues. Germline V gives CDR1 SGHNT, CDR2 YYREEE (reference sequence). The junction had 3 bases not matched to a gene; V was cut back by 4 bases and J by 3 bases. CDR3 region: CASSPGQDTEAFF. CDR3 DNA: TGTGCCAGCAGCCCAGGACAGGACACTGAAGCTTTCTTT.

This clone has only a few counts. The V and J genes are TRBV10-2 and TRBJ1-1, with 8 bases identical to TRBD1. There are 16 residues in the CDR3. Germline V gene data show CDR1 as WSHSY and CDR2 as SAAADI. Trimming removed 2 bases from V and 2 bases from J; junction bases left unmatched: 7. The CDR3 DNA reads TGCGCCAGCAGTGAGCCCCGGGACAGGCAAAACACTGAAGCTTTCTTT. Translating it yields CASSEPRDRQNTEAFF.